Given below is one T cell receptor beta chain in context. This receptor's antigen is unknown. Base quality data are lacking; no much larger clone is found one base away. The sample is drawn from a study of T and B cells in COVID-19 patients (dated by TCRdb to about 2020). With regard to the full study: Using TRB and IGH repertoire sequencing of peripheral blood, the study characterized adaptive immunity in COVID-19 patients who had active infection or had recovered. Comorbidities linked to unfavorable COVID-19 outcome were present in about 90% of the roughly 20 patients in the active-infection cohort. Over 8 million TCR sequences were analysed in a TCR and BCR sequence repository that covered over 30 patients and 65 to 75 time points. A recovered cohort comprised 15 to 19 patients contributing fewer than 25 samples, mostly after mild to moderate COVID-19 managed as outpatients. An age-matched reference group of some 39 healthy donors negative for COVID-19 antibodies served as the comparison for repertoire analyses. Two patients belonged to both the recovered and active cohorts because samples were available from active disease and after recovery. A median age of approximately 32 years was recorded in the recovered cohort versus around 67 years in the active-infection cohort. Critical illness requiring mechanical ventilation or ECMO was present in about 65% of the 20 patients in the active-infection cohort. As many as 9 follow-up blood samples were taken per patient, and some of the samples covered different disease stages within the same individual. What the study reported, not specific to this receptor: Specific T cell subsets (CD4+/Treg/CD8+) and sorted SARS-CoV-2-responsive or tetramer+ T cells had not yet been sequenced, and these experiments were ongoing. In active COVID-19, TRB repertoires were highly clonal, while at recovery, diversity and richness increased above the levels seen in healthy donors. TRBV/TRBJ gene usage was reported as strongly skewed in patients with COVID-19. The reported TCR clusters were stated to require prospective validation before clinical use. Blood samples obtained from mildly ill patients during symptoms, as well as early samples obtained from severe cases, were available only in scarce numbers. The cohort was considered too small for HLA contributions to COVID-19 susceptibility or severity to be assessed. The recovered cohort had 2,400 or so exclusive TCR clusters, including about 34 low-pGen clusters.

TRB repertoires were amplified using roughly 230-550 ng of genomic DNA isolated from blood. The reads were generated on an Illumina MiSeq. Multiplex PCR with BIOMED2 TRB-A/B primer pools was used to amplify TRB rearrangements. Illumina-compatible adapters and 7-nucleotide sample barcodes were attached to the amplicons in two consecutive PCRs. All library PCRs used Phusion HS II polymerase. The amplicons were purified from gel with the NucleoSpin Gel and PCR Clean-up kit, measured on Qubit, and then pooled at 3.5 to 4 nM. The quality of the amplicon pool was checked on an Agilent 2100 Bioanalyzer prior to Illumina next-generation sequencing. The study's processing was this. MiXCR 3.0.8 with the default MiXCR reference library was used to annotate TRB rearrangements. Non-productive reads and sequences with fewer than 2 reads were removed, and every unique CDR3 nucleotide sequence was treated as one clone. Clonality, diversity, richness and V-J gene usage were computed in R 3.5.1. GLIPH2 was used to cluster TCRs by CDR3 similarity, and OLGA was used to calculate generation probabilities. GLIPH2 clusters were kept only when the clusters contained at least four unique TCR clonotypes present in at least three individuals. TCRdb trimmed the raw reads at Q25, called clones with MiXCR and kept productive beta chains. Rows are unified per CDR3 protein, each entry keeping the most common DNA and genes. The V and J calls were determined by TCRdb, not by the authors. Recorded for this sample are 8,500 to 13,000 distinct CDR3 sequences; 30% of them occurred a single time. More than 13% of the sample comes from the top ten.

From the cysteine up to the phenylalanine, the CDR3 has a length of 20 residues. CDR3 DNA only is kept here, 60 bases in frame from base 1. Compared with germline, V lacks 2 bases and J lacks 3 bases; bases without a gene match: 16. Reading the germline V gene gives CDR1 LGHNA and CDR2 YSLEER. Sequences were obtained from blood. The rearranged segments are TRBV4-3 and TRBJ2-6, with 7 bases matching TRBD1. The receptor's source is a human donor with active COVID-19. The CDR3 protein: CASSQLTGTANTFGANVLTF. The sequenced DNA: TGCGCCAGCAGCCAACTAACCGGGACAGCGAATACTTTTGGGGCCAACGTCCTGACTTTC.